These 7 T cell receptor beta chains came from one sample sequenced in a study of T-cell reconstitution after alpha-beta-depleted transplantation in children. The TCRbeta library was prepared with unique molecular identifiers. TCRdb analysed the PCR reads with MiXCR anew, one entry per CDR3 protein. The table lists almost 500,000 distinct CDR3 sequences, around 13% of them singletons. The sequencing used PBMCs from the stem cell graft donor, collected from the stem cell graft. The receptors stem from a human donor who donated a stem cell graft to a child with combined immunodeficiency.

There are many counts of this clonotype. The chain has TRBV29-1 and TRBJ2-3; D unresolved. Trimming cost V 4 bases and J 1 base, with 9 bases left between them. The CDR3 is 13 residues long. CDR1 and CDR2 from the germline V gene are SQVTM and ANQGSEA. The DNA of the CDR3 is TGCAGCGTTGCGACTGAACGCACAGATACGCAGTATTTT. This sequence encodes CSVATERTDTQYF.

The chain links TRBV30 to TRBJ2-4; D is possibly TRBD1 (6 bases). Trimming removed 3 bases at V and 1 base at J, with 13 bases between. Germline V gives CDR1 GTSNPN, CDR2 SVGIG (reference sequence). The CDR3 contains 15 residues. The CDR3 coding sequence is TGTGCCTGGAGGGTACAGGGTAGTGCCAAAAACATTCAGTACTTC. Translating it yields CAWRVQGSAKNIQYF.

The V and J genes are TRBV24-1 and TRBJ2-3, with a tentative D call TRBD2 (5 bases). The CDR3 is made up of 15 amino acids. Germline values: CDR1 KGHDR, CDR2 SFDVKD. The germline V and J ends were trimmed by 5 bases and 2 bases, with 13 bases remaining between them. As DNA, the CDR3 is TGTGCCACCAGTGCCGATGGACTTCACACAGATACGCAGTATTTT. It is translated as CATSADGLHTDTQYF.

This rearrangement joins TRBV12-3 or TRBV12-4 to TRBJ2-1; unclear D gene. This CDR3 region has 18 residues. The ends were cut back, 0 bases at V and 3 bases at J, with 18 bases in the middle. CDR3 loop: CASSLAGSPRTNYNEQFF. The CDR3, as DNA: TGTGCCAGCAGTTTAGCGGGGTCCCCTCGTACCAACTACAATGAGCAGTTCTTC.

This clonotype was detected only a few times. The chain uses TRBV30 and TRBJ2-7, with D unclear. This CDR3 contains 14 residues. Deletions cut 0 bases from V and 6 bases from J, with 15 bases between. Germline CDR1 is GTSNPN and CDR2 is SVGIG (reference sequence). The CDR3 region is CAWSVVVADGEQYF. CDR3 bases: TGTGCCTGGAGTGTAGTTGTTGCGGACGGCGAGCAGTACTTC.

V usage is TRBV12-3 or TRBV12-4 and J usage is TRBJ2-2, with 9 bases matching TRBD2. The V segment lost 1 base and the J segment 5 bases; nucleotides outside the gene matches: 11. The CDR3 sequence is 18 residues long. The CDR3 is CASSLGGFSGSRTGELFF. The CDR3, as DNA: TGTGCCAGCAGTTTAGGGGGTTTTAGCGGGAGTCGGACCGGGGAGCTGTTTTTT.

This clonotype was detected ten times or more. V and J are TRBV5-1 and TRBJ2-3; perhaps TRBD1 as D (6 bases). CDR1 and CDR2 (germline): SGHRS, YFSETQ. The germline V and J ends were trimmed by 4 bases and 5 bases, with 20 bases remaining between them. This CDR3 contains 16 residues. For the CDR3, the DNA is TGCGCCAGCAGCGCAAGCAGACCAGAGGGGGTAGATACGCAGTATTTT. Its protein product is CASSASRPEGVDTQYF. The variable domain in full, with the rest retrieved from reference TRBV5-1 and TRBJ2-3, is KAGVTQTPRYLIKTRGQQVTLSCSPISGHRSVSWYQQTPGQGLQFLFEYFSETQRNKGNFPGRFSGRQFSNSRSEMNVSTLELGDSALYLCASSASRPEGVDTQYFGPGTRLTVL.